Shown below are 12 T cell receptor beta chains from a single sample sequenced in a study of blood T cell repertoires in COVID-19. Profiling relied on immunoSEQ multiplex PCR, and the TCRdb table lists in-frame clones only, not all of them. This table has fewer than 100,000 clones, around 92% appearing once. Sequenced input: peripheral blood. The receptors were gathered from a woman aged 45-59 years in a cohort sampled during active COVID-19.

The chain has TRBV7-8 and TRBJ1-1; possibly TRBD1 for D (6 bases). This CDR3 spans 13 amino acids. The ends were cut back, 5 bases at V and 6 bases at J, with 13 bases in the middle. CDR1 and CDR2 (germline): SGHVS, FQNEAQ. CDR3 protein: CASSQAGGPEAFF. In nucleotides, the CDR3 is TGTGCCAGCAGCCAGGCGGGGGGCCCTGAAGCTTTCTTT.

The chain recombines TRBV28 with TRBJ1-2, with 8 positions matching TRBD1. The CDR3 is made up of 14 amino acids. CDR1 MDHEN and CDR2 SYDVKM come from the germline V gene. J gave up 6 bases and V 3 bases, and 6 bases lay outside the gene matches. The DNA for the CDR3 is TGTGCCAGCAGTTTCGGACAGGGAGTCCATGGCTACACCTTC. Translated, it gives CASSFGQGVHGYTF.

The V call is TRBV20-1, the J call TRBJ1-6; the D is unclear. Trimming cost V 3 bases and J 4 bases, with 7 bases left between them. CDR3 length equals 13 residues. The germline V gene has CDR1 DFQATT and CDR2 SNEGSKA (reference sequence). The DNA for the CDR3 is TGCAGTGCTAGTCAGGATTATAATTCACCCCTCCACTTT. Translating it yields CSASQDYNSPLHF.

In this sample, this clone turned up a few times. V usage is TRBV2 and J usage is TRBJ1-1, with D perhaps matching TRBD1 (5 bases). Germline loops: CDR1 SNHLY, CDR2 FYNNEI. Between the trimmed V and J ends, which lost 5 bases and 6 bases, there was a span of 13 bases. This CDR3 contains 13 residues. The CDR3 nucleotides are TGTGCCAGCAGTCCTCAGGGTTGGGCTGAAGCTTTCTTT. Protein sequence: CASSPQGWAEAFF.

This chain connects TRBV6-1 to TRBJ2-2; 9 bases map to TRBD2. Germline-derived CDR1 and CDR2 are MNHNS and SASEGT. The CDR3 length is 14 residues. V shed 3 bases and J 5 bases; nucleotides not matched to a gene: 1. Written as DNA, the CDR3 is TGTGCCAGCAGTGAGCGGGAGGGGACCGGGGAGCTGTTTTTT. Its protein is CASSEREGTGELFF.

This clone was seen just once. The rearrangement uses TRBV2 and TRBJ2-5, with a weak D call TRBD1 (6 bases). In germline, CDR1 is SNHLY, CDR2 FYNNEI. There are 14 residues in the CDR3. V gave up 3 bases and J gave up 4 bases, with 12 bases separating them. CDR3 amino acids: CASSDLTGRETQYF. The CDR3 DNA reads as TGTGCCAGCAGTGACCTGACAGGTCGAGAGACCCAGTACTTC.

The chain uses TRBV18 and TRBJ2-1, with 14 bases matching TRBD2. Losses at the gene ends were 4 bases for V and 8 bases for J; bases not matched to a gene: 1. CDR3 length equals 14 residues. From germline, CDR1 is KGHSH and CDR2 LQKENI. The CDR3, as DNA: TGTGCCAGCTCACAGGGACTAGCGGGAGATGAGCAGTTCTTC. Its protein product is CASSQGLAGDEQFF.

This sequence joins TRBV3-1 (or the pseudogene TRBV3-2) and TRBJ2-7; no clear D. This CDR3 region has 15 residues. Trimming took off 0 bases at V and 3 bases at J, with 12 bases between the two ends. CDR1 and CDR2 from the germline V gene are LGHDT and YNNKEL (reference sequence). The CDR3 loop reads CASSQDLNRVYEQYF. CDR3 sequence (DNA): TGTGCCAGCAGCCAAGATCTTAACAGAGTCTACGAGCAGTACTTC.

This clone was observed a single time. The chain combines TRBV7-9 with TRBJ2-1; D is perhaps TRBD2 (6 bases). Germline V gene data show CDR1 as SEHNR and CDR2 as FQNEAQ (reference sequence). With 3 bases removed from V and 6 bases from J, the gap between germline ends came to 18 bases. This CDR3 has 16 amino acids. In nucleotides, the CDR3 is TGTGCCAGCAGCTTTAGCGTTGCGGGGAGAGGCAATGAGCAGTTCTTC. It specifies CASSFSVAGRGNEQFF.

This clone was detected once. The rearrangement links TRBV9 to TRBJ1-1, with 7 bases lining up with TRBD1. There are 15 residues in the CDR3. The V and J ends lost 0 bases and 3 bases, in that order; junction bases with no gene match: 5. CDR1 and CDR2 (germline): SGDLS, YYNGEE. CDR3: CASSVGDRVHTEAFF. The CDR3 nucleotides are TGTGCCAGCAGCGTAGGAGACAGGGTTCACACTGAAGCTTTCTTT.

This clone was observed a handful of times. This chain's CDR3 is CASSLEGSPQGAFF. CDR3 coding DNA: TGCGCCAGCAGCTTGGAGGGCAGCCCCCAGGGAGCTTTCTTT. The chain joins TRBV5-1 to TRBJ1-1, with D perhaps TRBD1 (5 bases). Per the germline V gene, CDR1 is SGHRS and CDR2 is YFSETQ. V lost 0 bases to trimming and J lost 10 bases, with 16 bases between them. There are 14 residues in the CDR3.

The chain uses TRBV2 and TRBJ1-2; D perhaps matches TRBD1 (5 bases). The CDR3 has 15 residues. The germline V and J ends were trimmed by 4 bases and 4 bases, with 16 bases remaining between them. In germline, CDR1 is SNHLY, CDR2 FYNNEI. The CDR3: CASSGEEGSIYGYTF. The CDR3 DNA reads TGTGCCAGCAGTGGGGAGGAGGGGTCTATCTATGGCTACACCTTC.